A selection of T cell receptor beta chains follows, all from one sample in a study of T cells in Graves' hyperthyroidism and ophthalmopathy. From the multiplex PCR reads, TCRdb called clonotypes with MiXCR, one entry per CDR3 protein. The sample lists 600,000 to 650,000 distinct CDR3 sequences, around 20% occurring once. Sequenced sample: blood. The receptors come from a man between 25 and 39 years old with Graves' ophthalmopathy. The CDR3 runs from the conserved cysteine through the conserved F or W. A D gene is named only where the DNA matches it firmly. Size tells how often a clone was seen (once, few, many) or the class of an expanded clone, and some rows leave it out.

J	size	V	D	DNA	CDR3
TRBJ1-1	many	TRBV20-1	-	TGCAGTGCTAGAGATCATCGAGGGAACACTGAAGCTTTCTTT	CSARDHRGNTEAFF
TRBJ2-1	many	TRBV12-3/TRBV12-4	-	TGTGCCAGCAGTTTAGGGGGCATAAGCTCCTACAATGAGCAGTTCTTC	CASSLGGISSYNEQFF
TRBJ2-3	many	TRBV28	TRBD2	TGTGCCAGCAGCCGAGGGACTAGCGGGACAGATACGCAGTATTTT	CASSRGTSGTDTQYF
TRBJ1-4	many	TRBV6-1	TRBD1	TGTGCCAGCACCTCTGCACAGGGGCATGAAAAACTGTTTTTT	CASTSAQGHEKLFF
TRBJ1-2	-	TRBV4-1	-	TGCGCCAGCAGCCAAGCGGACGGATACTATGGCTACACCTTC	CASSQADGYYGYTF
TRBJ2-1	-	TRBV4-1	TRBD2	TGCGCCAGCAGCCAAAGACCGGGACTAGAGTGGGGTGAGCAGTTCTTC	CASSQRPGLEWGEQFF
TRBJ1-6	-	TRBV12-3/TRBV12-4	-	TGTGCCAGCAGTGGACGCTCCTATAATTCACCCCTCCACTTT	CASSGRSYNSPLHF
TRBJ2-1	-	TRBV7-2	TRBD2	TGTGCCAGCATGGCCTATGAGCGGGAGGGTGGCTATGAGCAGTTCTTC	CASMAYEREGGYEQFF
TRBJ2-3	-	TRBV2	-	TGTGCCAGCGGGATCGGGACCGCCGGCACAGATACGCAGTATTTT	CASGIGTAGTDTQYF
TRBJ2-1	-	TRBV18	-	TGTGCCAGCTCGCCTAACGGGGGAGGTTGGACCTACAATGAGCAGTTCTTC	CASSPNGGGWTYNEQFF
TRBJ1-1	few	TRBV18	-	TGTGCCAGCTCACCAGAGTGGGCAGTCCACACTGAAGCTTTCTTT	CASSPEWAVHTEAFF
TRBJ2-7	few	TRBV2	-	TGTGCCAGCAGTGAAGCCGCATGGGACTCCTCCTACGAGCAGTACTTC	CASSEAAWDSSYEQYF
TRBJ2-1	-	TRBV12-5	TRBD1	TGTGCTAGTGGTTTTCGGGACAGGGAGGTCGGAAGCTCCTACAATGAGCAGTTCTTC	CASGFRDREVGSSYNEQFF
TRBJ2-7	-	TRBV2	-	TGTGCCAGCAGTGTCGATAGTAGCACCTACGAGCAGTACTTC	CASSVDSSTYEQYF
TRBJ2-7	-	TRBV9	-	TGTGCCAGCAGCGACGCTCAGGGGGGCATGAACGAGCAGTACTTC	CASSDAQGGMNEQYF
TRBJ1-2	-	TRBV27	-	TGTGCCAGCAGTAAAACAGGGAAGGGTGGCTACACCTTC	CASSKTGKGGYTF
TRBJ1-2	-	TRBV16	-	TGTGCCAGCAGCCAATTCGGAGGGAGCTACACCTTC	CASSQFGGSYTF
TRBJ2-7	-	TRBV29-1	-	TGCAGCGTCCAAGACATGGTGCGGGGCGAGCAGTACTTC	CSVQDMVRGEQYF
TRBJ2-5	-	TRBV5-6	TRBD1	TGTGCCAGCAGCGAAGGACAGGGGCAATCAGAGACCCAGTACTTC	CASSEGQGQSETQYF
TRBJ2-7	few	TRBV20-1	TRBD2	TGCAGTGCTTCCCCCGACGGGAGGGGAGACGAGCAGTACTTC	CSASPDGRGDEQYF
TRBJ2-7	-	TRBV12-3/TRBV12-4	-	TGTTCCAGCACTGCTAATAGCGGACGAACCTACGAGCAGTACTTC	CSSTANSGRTYEQYF
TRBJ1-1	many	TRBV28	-	TGTGCCAGCAGGATCACGATGAACACTGAAGCTTTCTTT	CASRITMNTEAFF
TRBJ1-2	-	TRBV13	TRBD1	TGTGCCAGCAGCTTAGGCGGCGAGACAGGGTTAGTCTATGGCTACACCTTC	CASSLGGETGLVYGYTF
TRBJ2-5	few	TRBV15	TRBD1	TGTGCCACCAGCAGAGTCCCCGGGACAGGGAGCCAAGAGACCCAGTACTTC	CATSRVPGTGSQETQYF
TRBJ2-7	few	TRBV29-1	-	TGCAGCGTTGAATCAGGGTTTCCCTACGAGCAGTACTTC	CSVESGFPYEQYF
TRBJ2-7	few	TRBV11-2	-	TGTGCCAGCAGCCGCGTCCAATCGGGTGGCTCCTACGAGCAGTACTTC	CASSRVQSGGSYEQYF
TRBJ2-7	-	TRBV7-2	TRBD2	TGTGCCAGCAGCTTAGGCGCGGCGGGAGCGGGCTACGAGCAGTACTTC	CASSLGAAGAGYEQYF
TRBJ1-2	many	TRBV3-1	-	TGTGCCAGCAGCCCGCAGGGACCCTATGGCTACACCTTC	CASSPQGPYGYTF
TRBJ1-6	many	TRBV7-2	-	TGTGCCAGCAGCTCTTTACGCAGCGGCTGGAATTCACCCCTCCACTTT	CASSSLRSGWNSPLHF
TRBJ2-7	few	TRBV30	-	TGTGCCTGGGACTTACTTTACTCCTACGAGCAGTACTTC	CAWDLLYSYEQYF
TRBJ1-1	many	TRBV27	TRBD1	TGTGCCAGCAGTTCAAAACAGGGGCGCGGCACTGAAGCTTTCTTT	CASSSKQGRGTEAFF
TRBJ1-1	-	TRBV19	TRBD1	TGTGCCAGTAGTTTGGACAGGGGCTCTGAATCTTTCTTT	CASSLDRGSESFF
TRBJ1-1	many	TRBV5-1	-	TGTGCCAGCAGTTTAGGTGGTCTGAACACTGAAGCTTTCTTT	CASSLGGLNTEAFF
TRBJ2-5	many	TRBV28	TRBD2	TGTGCCAGCAGTTTCGGACTAGCGGGAGGGCAAGAGACCCAGTACTTC	CASSFGLAGGQETQYF
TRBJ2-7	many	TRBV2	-	TGTGCCAGCAGTGTTACGGCGGCGAGCTCCTACGAGCAGTACTTC	CASSVTAASSYEQYF
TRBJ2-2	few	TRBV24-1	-	TGTGCCACCAGTGACCGGGTCTATGGACCCGTGGACACCGGGGAGCTGTTTTTT	CATSDRVYGPVDTGELFF